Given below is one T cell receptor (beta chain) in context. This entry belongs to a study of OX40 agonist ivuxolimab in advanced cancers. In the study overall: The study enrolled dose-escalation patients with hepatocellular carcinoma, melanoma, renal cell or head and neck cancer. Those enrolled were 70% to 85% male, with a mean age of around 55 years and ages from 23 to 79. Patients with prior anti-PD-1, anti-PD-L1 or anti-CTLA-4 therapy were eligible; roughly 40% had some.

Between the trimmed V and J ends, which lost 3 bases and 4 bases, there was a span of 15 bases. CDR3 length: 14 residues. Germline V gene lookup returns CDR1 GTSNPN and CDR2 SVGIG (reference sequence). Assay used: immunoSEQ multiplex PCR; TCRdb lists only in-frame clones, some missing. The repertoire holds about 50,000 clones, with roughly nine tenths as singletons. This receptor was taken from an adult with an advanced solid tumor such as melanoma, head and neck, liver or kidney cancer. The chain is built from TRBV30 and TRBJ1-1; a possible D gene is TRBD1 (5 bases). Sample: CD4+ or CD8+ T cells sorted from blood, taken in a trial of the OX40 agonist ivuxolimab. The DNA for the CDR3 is TGTGCCTGGAGCCCGGTGGGGGGAATCACTGAAGCTTTCTTT. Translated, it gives CAWSPVGGITEAFF.